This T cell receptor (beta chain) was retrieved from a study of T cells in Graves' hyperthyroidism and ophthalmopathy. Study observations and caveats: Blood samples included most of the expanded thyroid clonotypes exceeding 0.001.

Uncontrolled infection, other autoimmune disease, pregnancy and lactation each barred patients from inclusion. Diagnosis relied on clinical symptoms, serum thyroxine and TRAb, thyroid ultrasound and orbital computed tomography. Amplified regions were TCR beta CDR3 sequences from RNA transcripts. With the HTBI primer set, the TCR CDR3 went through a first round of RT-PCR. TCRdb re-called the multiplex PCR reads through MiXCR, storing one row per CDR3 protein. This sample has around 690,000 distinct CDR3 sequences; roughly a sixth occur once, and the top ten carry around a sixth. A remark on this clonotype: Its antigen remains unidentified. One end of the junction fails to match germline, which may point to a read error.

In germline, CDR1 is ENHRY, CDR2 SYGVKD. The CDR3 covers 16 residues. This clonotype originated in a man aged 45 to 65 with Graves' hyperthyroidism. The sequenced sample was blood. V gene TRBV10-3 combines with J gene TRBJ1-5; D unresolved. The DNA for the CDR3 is TGTGCCATCAGTTTATTCAGGACGGTTAGCAATCACCCCCAGCATTTT. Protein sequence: CAISLFRTVSNHPQHF.